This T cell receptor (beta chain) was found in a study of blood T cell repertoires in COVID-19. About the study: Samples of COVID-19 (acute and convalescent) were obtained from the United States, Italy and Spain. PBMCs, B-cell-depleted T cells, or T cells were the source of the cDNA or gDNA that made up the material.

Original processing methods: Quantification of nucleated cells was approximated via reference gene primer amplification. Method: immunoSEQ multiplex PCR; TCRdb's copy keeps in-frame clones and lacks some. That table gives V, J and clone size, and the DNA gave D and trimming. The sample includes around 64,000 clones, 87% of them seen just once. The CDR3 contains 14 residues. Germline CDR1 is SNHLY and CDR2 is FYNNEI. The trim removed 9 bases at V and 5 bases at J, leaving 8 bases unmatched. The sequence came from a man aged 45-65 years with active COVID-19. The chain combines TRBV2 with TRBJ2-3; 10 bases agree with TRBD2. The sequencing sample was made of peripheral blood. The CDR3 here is CASDLAGARDTQYF. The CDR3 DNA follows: TGTGCCAGTGACCTAGCGGGAGCCCGAGATACGCAGTATTTT.